This TCR beta chain was profiled in a study of T-cell reconstitution after alpha-beta-depleted transplantation in children. Library preparation (for TCRbeta) was performed with unique molecular identifiers. TCRdb fed the PCR reads into MiXCR, producing one record per CDR3 protein. The table records roughly 400,000 distinct CDR3 sequences, just over 20% of them present only once. The sample here was PBMCs from the stem cell graft donor, taken from the stem cell graft. The sequence came from a human donor who donated a stem cell graft to a child with acute myeloid leukemia.

The CDR3 coding sequence is TGTGCCAGCAGGGTGACAGGGGGGTCCTCCTACGAGCAGTACTTC. Its protein product is CASRVTGGSSYEQYF. The V and J genes are TRBV27 and TRBJ2-7, with 9 positions matching TRBD1. From germline, CDR1 is MNHEY and CDR2 SMNVEV (reference sequence). J was trimmed by 0 bases and V by 6 bases; bases with no gene match: 6. The CDR3 runs to 15 residues.